One T cell receptor beta chain is described in this entry. Together with a sample-barcoded 5' primer, a J-beta primer mix was included in a second PCR lasting about 7 to 11 cycles. TCRdb re-analysed the 5' RACE reads in MiXCR, keeping a single row per CDR3 protein. Here the sample spans around 1,000,000 distinct CDR3 sequences, under 30% being singletons. The sample belongs to a study of blood T cells in healthy people across ages. The germline V gene encodes CDR1 SQVTM and CDR2 ANQGSEA. V was cut by 6 bases and J by 6 bases, with 11 bases left in between. This CDR3 region has 11 residues. These data were likewise used in another study, on T cells of mothers and their children. That work adds: Each mother yielded more than 8 million TCR beta CDR3 reads. Each child yielded 2.5 million to 3 million reads.

The sequence was collected from a girl aged 2 to 10 in good health. The chain couples TRBV29-1 to TRBJ1-1; D is undetermined. Sequences were obtained from blood. The CDR3 region has the DNA TGCAGCGTCGATGAGGGCGCTGAAGCTTTCTTT. This sequence encodes CSVDEGAEAFF.